The 12 T cell receptor beta chains reported below all come from one sample, sequenced in a study of neurological immune-mediated disorders. TCRdb reprocessed the 5' RACE reads via MiXCR and lists one record per CDR3 protein. The repertoire holds about 22,000 distinct CDR3 sequences, with 5.5% to 8% as singletons. Sequencing input: CD8+ T cells from blood. These receptors came from a man between 18 and 35 years old in good health.

This clonotype was picked up many times. V usage is TRBV5-1 and J usage is TRBJ1-1; 7 bases map to TRBD1. Germline values: CDR1 SGHRS, CDR2 YFSETQ. V lost 2 bases, J lost 1 base, and 5 bases stayed unmatched. There are 15 residues in the CDR3. The CDR3 DNA is TGCGCCAGCAGCTTACGGGACAGCACGAACACTGAAGCTTTCTTT. This translates into CASSLRDSTNTEAFF.

This clonotype has a count of ten or more. This chain joins TRBV7-9 and TRBJ1-1; a possible D gene is TRBD1 (5 bases). The CDR3 is 15 amino acids. Germline loops: CDR1 SEHNR, CDR2 FQNEAQ (reference sequence). The germline V and J ends were trimmed by 6 bases and 3 bases, with 17 bases remaining between them. CDR3 amino acids: CASRRTDSPDTEAFF. CDR3 DNA sequence: TGTGCCAGCAGACGGACCGACAGCCCGGACACTGAAGCTTTCTTT.

This clonotype was picked up many times. This chain connects TRBV5-1 to TRBJ2-7; no clear D. Germline assignment: CDR1 SGHRS and CDR2 YFSETQ. The CDR3 sequence is 13 residues long. Trimming took off 5 bases at V and 1 base at J, with 10 bases between the two ends. The CDR3 protein is CASRFGISYEQYF. CDR3 DNA sequence: TGCGCCAGCAGATTTGGGATTTCCTACGAGCAGTACTTC.

This clonotype has ten or more counts. V gene TRBV6-5 combines with J gene TRBJ2-2; unclear D gene. CDR1 is MNHEY and CDR2 is SVGAGI in the germline V gene. This CDR3 has 11 residues. Trimming removed 4 bases at V and 7 bases at J, with 4 bases between. CDR3 residues: CASSSIGELFF. In DNA form, the CDR3 reads TGTGCCAGCAGTTCAATCGGGGAGCTGTTTTTT.

This clonotype was counted ten times or more. The rearrangement links TRBV27 to TRBJ2-6; no firm D call. This CDR3 is 13 amino acids long. The ends were cut back, 3 bases at V and 1 base at J, with 1 base in the middle. From germline, CDR1 is MNHEY and CDR2 SMNVEV (reference sequence). CDR3 coding DNA: TGTGCCAGCAGTTTTTCTGGGGCCAACGTCCTGACTTTC. Translation gives CASSFSGANVLTF.

Ten or more counts support this clonotype. The rearrangement uses TRBV10-3 and TRBJ2-2; 7 bases agree with TRBD1. This CDR3 is 16 amino acids long. V trimming: 0 bases; J trimming: 1 base; junction bases outside the gene matches: 2. The germline CDR1 and CDR2 sequences are ENHRY and SYGVKD. CDR3 nucleotides: TGTGCCATCAGTGAGTCAGGACAGGAGAACACCGGGGAGCTGTTTTTT. Encoded protein: CAISESGQENTGELFF.

This clonotype was seen a handful of times. This chain joins TRBV6-2 or TRBV6-3 and TRBJ1-1; D not certain. CDR3 size: 13 residues. Trimming pared 8 bases from V and 0 bases from J, leaving 10 bases between. Germline assignment: CDR1 MNHEY and CDR2 SVGEGT. Written as DNA, the CDR3 is TGTGCCAGCGGGTATGGGGTGAACACTGAAGCTTTCTTT. The encoded protein is CASGYGVNTEAFF.

This clonotype was seen many times. The V gene is TRBV7-9, the J gene TRBJ2-7, with TRBD2 matching over 10 bases. Unmatched junction bases numbered 10, after V lost 1 base and J lost 4 bases. Germline CDR1 SEHNR, CDR2 FQNEAQ (reference sequence). CDR3 length: 17 amino acids. The CDR3 reads CASSLGGLALLGYEQYF. CDR3 DNA sequence: TGTGCCAGCAGCTTAGGGGGACTAGCGCTTTTGGGGTACGAGCAGTACTTC. The full variable domain, rest sourced from reference TRBV7-9 and TRBJ2-7, is DTGVSQNPRHKITKRGQNVTFRCDPISEHNRLYWYRQTLGQGPEFLTYFQNEAQLEKSRLLSDRFSAERPKGSFSTLEIQRTEQGDSAMYLCASSLGGLALLGYEQYFGPGTRLTVT.

This clonotype occurred many times. The chain joins TRBV5-5 to TRBJ2-7; 9 bases are shared with TRBD1. Looked up from germline, CDR1 is SGHKS and CDR2 is YYEKEE (reference sequence). Losses at the gene ends were 4 bases for V and 1 base for J; bases not matched to a gene: 3. The CDR3 loop spans 14 amino acids. CDR3 nucleotide sequence: TGTGCCAGCAGCCTTGGACAGGGGTCCTACGAGCAGTACTTC. As protein: CASSLGQGSYEQYF.

This clonotype was counted at least ten times. The CDR3 DNA reads TGCAGTGCTAGGGGGAGGTTAGGGTCCCCCTACGAGCAGTACTTC. Protein product: CSARGRLGSPYEQYF. The chain links TRBV20-1 to TRBJ2-7; weak D call: TRBD2 (6 bases). The germline V and J ends were trimmed by 3 bases and 2 bases, with 17 bases remaining between them. CDR3 length equals 15 residues. From germline, CDR1 is DFQATT and CDR2 SNEGSKA (reference sequence).

This clonotype has ten or more counts. The chain employs TRBV12-3 or TRBV12-4 and TRBJ1-1, with a weak D call TRBD1 (5 bases). The ends were cut back, 8 bases at V and 1 base at J, with 11 bases in the middle. CDR3 length equals 13 residues. CDR3 sequence: CASGDGPNTEAFF. CDR3 bases: TGTGCCAGCGGGGACGGCCCGAACACTGAAGCTTTCTTT.

Many counts were recorded for this clonotype. The chain employs TRBV24-1 and TRBJ2-3; 7 bases fit TRBD2. Germline V gene sequence: CDR1 KGHDR, CDR2 SFDVKD. This CDR3 is 14 amino acids long. V was clipped by 9 bases and J by 4 bases; unmatched bases: 9. The CDR3 here is CATWGGDSADTQYF. CDR3 in DNA: TGTGCCACCTGGGGGGGGGATAGCGCAGATACGCAGTATTTT.